The 16 T cell receptor beta chains below all came from one sample that was sequenced in a study of CD8 T cells in ankylosing spondylitis. MiXCR, applied by TCRdb to the 5' RACE reads, yields one record per CDR3 protein. The table includes 340,000 or so distinct CDR3 sequences, roughly 15% detected once. Sequenced sample: blood, either unsorted or a sorted T cell fraction (not recorded which). The receptors originated from a male donor with ankylosing spondylitis or in good health (not recorded which).

A few counts support this clonotype. The chain has TRBV28 and TRBJ2-7, with TRBD2 matching over 7 bases. The CDR3 is 13 amino acids. V lost 7 bases and J lost 0; bases outside the gene matches: 3. Germline assignment: CDR1 MDHEN and CDR2 SYDVKM. Written as DNA, the CDR3 is TGTGCCAGCACGAGCGGGGCCTCCTACGAGCAGTACTTC. As protein: CASTSGASYEQYF.

This clonotype was detected many times. The rearrangement uses TRBV12-3 or TRBV12-4 and TRBJ1-1, with TRBD1 identical over 7 bases. The CDR3 runs to 15 residues. Trimming at V came to 5 bases and at J to 1 base, leaving 7 bases not matched to a gene. CDR3 region: CASSPRQGGNTEAFF. CDR3 sequence (DNA): TGTGCCAGCAGTCCCCGACAGGGAGGGAACACTGAAGCTTTCTTT.

This clonotype has only a few counts. J is TRBJ1-1 and V is TRBV5-1; TRBD1 agrees at 8 bases. The ends lost 1 base at V and 4 bases at J; junction bases unmatched: 6. CDR1 SGHRS and CDR2 YFSETQ come from the germline V gene. The CDR3 spans 15 residues. CDR3 nucleotide sequence: TGCGCCAGCAGCTTGCAGGGGGCGATTTCCACTGAAGCTTTCTTT. Translated: CASSLQGAISTEAFF.

This clonotype has just a few counts. The V and J genes are TRBV6-1 and TRBJ2-7; D ambiguous. The CDR3 extends over 12 amino acids. Germline assignment: CDR1 MNHNS and CDR2 SASEGT. V was cut by 2 bases and J by 9 bases, with 11 bases left in between. CDR3 DNA sequence: TGTGCCAGCAGTGAATCCGTCCCCAGGCAGTACTTC. This translates into CASSESVPRQYF.

This clonotype was observed a handful of times. V and J are TRBV29-1 and TRBJ1-1; D not resolved. Trimming cost V 7 bases and J 5 bases, with 8 bases left between them. CDR1 and CDR2 from the germline V gene are SQVTM and ANQGSEA. The CDR3 runs 10 residues. The CDR3 here is CSAVVTEAFF. The DNA for the CDR3 is TGCAGCGCCGTGGTAACTGAAGCTTTCTTT.

There are a few counts of this clonotype. The CDR3 DNA reads TGCAGTGCTAGTAGTATTAGGACGGTCCAAGATACGCAGTATTTT. This encodes CSASSIRTVQDTQYF. The chain recombines TRBV20-1 with TRBJ2-3; unclear D gene. Per germline, CDR1 DFQATT and CDR2 SNEGSKA (reference sequence). Trimming shortened V by 3 bases and J by 5 bases, and 18 bases separated the two germline ends. The CDR3 runs 15 residues.

This clonotype appeared a few times. The chain is built from TRBV5-1 and TRBJ2-3; no firm D call. The V gene's germline CDR1 is SGHRS and CDR2 YFSETQ. V was trimmed by 0 bases and J by 2 bases, leaving 7 bases between them. The CDR3 spans 14 residues. The chain's CDR3 is CASSLGVDTDTQYF. In DNA form, the CDR3 reads TGCGCCAGCAGCTTGGGTGTAGACACAGATACGCAGTATTTT.

This clonotype was seen only a few times. The V and J genes are TRBV7-2 and TRBJ2-7, with TRBD1 matching over 7 bases. Germline V gene sequence: CDR1 SGHTA, CDR2 FQGNSA. The CDR3 is 16 residues long. The J segment lost 4 bases and the V segment lost 7 bases, leaving 16 bases of the junction unmatched. The CDR3 region has the DNA TGTGCCAGCACCGACCCTATGGACAGGAGGCGATACGAGCAGTACTTC. Its translation: CASTDPMDRRRYEQYF.

This clonotype has only a few counts. This rearrangement joins TRBV4-1 to TRBJ2-3, with D possibly being TRBD2 (6 bases). Trimming took off 3 bases at V and 1 base at J, with 8 bases between the two ends. The CDR3 consists of 14 residues. CDR1 and CDR2 (germline): MGHRA, YSYEKL. CDR3 in DNA: TGCGCCAGCAGCCAGTCGGGGGGCACAGATACGCAGTATTTT. Protein product: CASSQSGGTDTQYF.

This chain joins TRBV20-1 and TRBJ1-1, with D maybe TRBD1 (6 bases). Trimming left V 6 bases short and J 6 bases short, with 23 bases between. The CDR3 is made up of 15 amino acids. Per germline, CDR1 DFQATT and CDR2 SNEGSKA (reference sequence). For the CDR3, the DNA is TGCAGTGCCGGGGGGAGGGGGTGGAGGCGCGCTGAAGCTTTCTTT. Translating it yields CSAGGRGWRRAEAFF.

V usage is TRBV12-3 or TRBV12-4 and J usage is TRBJ2-7; D not certain. The CDR3 has 13 amino acids. Trimming removed 6 bases from V and 0 bases from J, with 9 bases in between. DNA of the CDR3: TGTGCCAGCAGGCCCGGGCCCTCCTACGAGCAGTACTTC. This sequence encodes CASRPGPSYEQYF.

The chain employs TRBV20-1 and TRBJ2-7, with 8 bases aligning to TRBD2. The CDR3 runs to 14 residues. Germline V gene sequence: CDR1 DFQATT, CDR2 SNEGSKA (reference sequence). Trimming took 6 bases from V and 6 from J; bases not matched to a gene: 13. The CDR3 region has the DNA TGCAGTGCGTCCAGGACTAGCTCTCGGGTCGAGCAGTACTTC. Translating gives CSASRTSSRVEQYF.

Many counts were recorded for this clonotype. The chain links TRBV12-3 or TRBV12-4 to TRBJ2-7; the match to TRBD2 covers 7 bases. The CDR3 consists of 15 residues. The V and J ends lost 4 bases and 2 bases, in that order; junction bases with no gene match: 8. CDR3 in amino acids: CASSSPSGSTYEQYF. DNA for the CDR3: TGTGCCAGCAGTTCCCCTAGCGGATCTACCTACGAGCAGTACTTC.

This clonotype was detected only a few times. The gene calls are TRBV20-1 and TRBJ2-1, with TRBD1 identical over 8 bases. Germline V lookup: CDR1 DFQATT, CDR2 SNEGSKA (reference sequence). The CDR3 is made up of 15 amino acids. With V trimmed by 5 bases and J by 2 bases, 8 bases remained unmatched. CDR3: CSAPPPGQAYNEQFF. The CDR3 DNA sequence: TGCAGTGCTCCCCCACCGGGACAGGCCTACAATGAGCAGTTCTTC.

This clonotype was recorded at least ten times. This chain uses TRBV11-2 with TRBJ2-7; D gene uncertain. This CDR3 comprises 15 residues. V was cut by 1 base and J by 6 bases, with 16 bases left in between. The germline V gene has CDR1 SGHAT and CDR2 FQNNGV. The DNA of the CDR3 is TGTGCCAGCAGCTTAGCGGGTAGTAACATAGGCGAGCAGTACTTC. Its protein product is CASSLAGSNIGEQYF.

The table lists this clonotype with many counts. The V and J genes are TRBV29-1 and TRBJ2-7; no firm D call. Trimming left V 0 bases short and J 1 base short, with 7 bases between. There are 13 residues in the CDR3. From germline, CDR1 is SQVTM and CDR2 ANQGSEA. This CDR3 is CSVEDPGSYEQYF. The CDR3 DNA follows: TGCAGCGTTGAAGACCCTGGGTCCTACGAGCAGTACTTC.